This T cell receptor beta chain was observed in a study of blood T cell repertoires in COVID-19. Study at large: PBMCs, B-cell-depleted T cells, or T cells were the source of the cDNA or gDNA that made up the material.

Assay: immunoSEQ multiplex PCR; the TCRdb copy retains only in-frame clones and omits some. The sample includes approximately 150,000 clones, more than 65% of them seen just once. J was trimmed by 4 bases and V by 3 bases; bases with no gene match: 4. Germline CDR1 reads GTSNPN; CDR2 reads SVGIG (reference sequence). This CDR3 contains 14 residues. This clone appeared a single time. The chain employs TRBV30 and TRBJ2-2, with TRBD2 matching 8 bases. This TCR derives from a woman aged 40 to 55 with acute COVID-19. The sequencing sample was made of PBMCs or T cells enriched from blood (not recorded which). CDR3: CAWRAGAITGELFF. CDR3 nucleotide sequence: TGTGCCTGGAGAGCGGGAGCGATCACCGGGGAGCTGTTTTTT. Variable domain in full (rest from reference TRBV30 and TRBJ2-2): SQTIHQWPATLVQPVGSPLSLECTVEGTSNPNLYWYRQAAGRGLQLLFYSVGIGQISSEVPQNLSASRPQDRQFILSSKKLLLSDSGFYLCAWRAGAITGELFFGEGSRLTVL.